Ten or more counts support the clone carrying this T cell receptor beta chain. These data are taken from a study of neurological immune-mediated disorders. The CDR3 is made up of 14 amino acids. The V end lost 0 bases, the J end lost 6 bases, and 12 bases lay between the germline ends. In germline, CDR1 is DFQATT, CDR2 SNEGSKA (reference sequence). Time point: longitudinal time-point 2. 5'RACE with 10-nucleotide random UMIs generated the cDNA. Every sequencing run drew on 15-18 subjects and yielded over 170 million TCR-beta sequences. TCRdb used MiXCR to reprocess the 5' RACE reads, holding one entry per CDR3 protein. This table holds 80,000 to 100,000 distinct CDR3 sequences, about 5% found once.

This chain connects TRBV20-1 to TRBJ1-5; weak D call: TRBD1 (5 bases). The receptor comes from a woman in her fifties or sixties with multiple sclerosis. The source material was PBMCs. The CDR3 loop reads CSARDLGGGQPQHF. In DNA form, the CDR3 reads TGCAGTGCTAGAGATCTGGGCGGGGGTCAGCCCCAGCATTTT.